The 5 T cell receptor beta chains in this list originate from one sample, sequenced in a study of early T cells in non-severe SARS-CoV-2 infection. TCRdb re-called the 5' RACE reads with MiXCR, one entry per CDR3 protein. This sample carries some 38,000 distinct CDR3 sequences, 5.3% of them seen once, and the ten largest clones take roughly 27%. Sequenced material: whole blood. The receptors derive from an adult who was a healthcare worker with PCR-confirmed SARS-CoV-2 infection or an uninfected control (not recorded which).

This clonotype was observed at least ten times. The chain links TRBV20-1 to TRBJ2-1; 9 bases agree with TRBD2. The germline gives CDR1 DFQATT, CDR2 SNEGSKA (reference sequence). The CDR3 is 15 amino acids. After removal of 3 bases from V and 3 bases from J, the junction contained 6 bases not matched to a gene. Written as DNA, the CDR3 is TGCAGTGCTAGGAAGAGCGGGAGGTTCTACAATGAGCAGTTCTTC. It encodes CSARKSGRFYNEQFF.

In this sample, this clonotype turned up many times. The chain couples TRBV20-1 to TRBJ2-1; 9 bases agree with TRBD2. From germline, CDR1 is DFQATT and CDR2 SNEGSKA (reference sequence). V dropped 6 bases and J dropped 4; count of bases not matched to a gene: 10. The length of the CDR3 is 15 residues. In DNA form, the CDR3 reads TGCAGTGCCGAAGTAGCGGGGGCGCCTTACAATGAGCAGTTCTTC. It specifies CSAEVAGAPYNEQFF.

This clonotype was observed at least ten times. V is TRBV27 and J is TRBJ1-5; TRBD1 matches at 8 bases. Germline trimming cut 6 bases from V and 2 bases from J; bases unmatched to any gene: 9. CDR1 is MNHEY, CDR2 SMNVEV, per germline (reference sequence). The CDR3 has 16 amino acids. CDR3 DNA sequence: TGTGCCAGCAGCATTGGTGGACAGGGCGGCAATCAGCCCCAGCATTTT. Its protein product is CASSIGGQGGNQPQHF.

The V and J genes are TRBV19 and TRBJ1-4, with D possibly TRBD1 on 6 matching bases. V lost 7 bases, J lost 7 bases, and 13 bases lay in between. In germline, CDR1 is LNHDA, CDR2 SQIVND (reference sequence). The CDR3 runs to 13 residues. This chain's CDR3 is CASTPGDVEKLFF. CDR3 DNA sequence: TGTGCCAGTACCCCAGGGGATGTTGAAAAACTGTTTTTT.

Many counts were recorded for this clonotype. The chain uses TRBV12-3 or TRBV12-4 and TRBJ2-5, with D perhaps TRBD2 (5 bases). The CDR3 loop spans 12 amino acids. The ends were cut back, 8 bases at V and 4 bases at J, with 11 bases in the middle. The CDR3 DNA reads TGTGCCAGCGCCCGCGGGCGAGAGACCCAGTACTTC. Protein product: CASARGRETQYF.